This paragraph covers one T cell receptor beta chain sequence. The sample is drawn from a study of blood T cell repertoires in COVID-19. The wider study: Sites across the United States, Italy and Spain contributed samples from acute and convalescent COVID-19. T cells, B-cell-depleted T cells, or PBMCs supplied cDNA or gDNA.

Germline V CDR1 and CDR2: LGHDT, YNNKEL (reference sequence). Losses at the gene ends were 1 base for V and 8 bases for J; bases not matched to a gene: 9. This CDR3 region has 17 residues. In the authors' methods: Estimated nucleated cell counts came from reference gene primer amplification. Sequenced by immunoSEQ multiplex PCR; TCRdb stores in-frame clones only, minus some. V and J calls and clone size are as listed in that table; D and trimming were resolved from the DNA. The sample lists more than 20,000 clones, nearly 90% occurring once. The sample comprised peripheral blood. V is TRBV3-1 (or the pseudogene TRBV3-2) and J is TRBJ2-3, with TRBD2 identical over 13 bases. This receptor was identified in a woman aged 55-69 years with active COVID-19. The CDR3 loop reads CASSQGSGTSGIGTQYF. The CDR3 DNA sequence: TGTGCCAGCAGCCAAGGGTCCGGGACTAGCGGGATAGGTACGCAGTATTTT.